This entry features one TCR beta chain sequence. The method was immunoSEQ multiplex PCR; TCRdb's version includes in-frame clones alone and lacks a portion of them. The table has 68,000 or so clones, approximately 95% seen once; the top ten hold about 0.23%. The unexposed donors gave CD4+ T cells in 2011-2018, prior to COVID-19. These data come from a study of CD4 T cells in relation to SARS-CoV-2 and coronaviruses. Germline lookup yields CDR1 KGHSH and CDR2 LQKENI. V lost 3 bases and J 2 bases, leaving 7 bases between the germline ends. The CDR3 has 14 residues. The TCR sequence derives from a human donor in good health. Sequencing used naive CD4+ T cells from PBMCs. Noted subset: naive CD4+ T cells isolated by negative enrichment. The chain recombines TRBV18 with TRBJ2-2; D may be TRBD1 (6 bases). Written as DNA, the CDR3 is TGTGCCAGCTCACCGGACAGTAACACCGGGGAGCTGTTTTTT. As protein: CASSPDSNTGELFF.